One sample yielded the 30 T cell receptor beta chains listed below, sequenced in a study of human T cells and chemical hapten exposure. As for time point: patch test 3, about 24 weeks after DPC sensitization. The treatment here: therapeutic diphenylcyclopropenone sensitization with weekly scalp DPC. TCRdb recomputed calls from the RACE reads with MiXCR, one row per CDR3 protein. The table records over 55,000 distinct CDR3 sequences, 11% of them present only once. Material: whole blood, obtained in connection with sensitization to the hapten diphenylcyclopropenone (DPC). Receptors were obtained from a woman aged 50 to 60 with alopecia areata. Some clones in this sample may be carry-over from other donors' samples.

This clonotype was observed many times. J is TRBJ2-7 and V is TRBV4-1, with D possibly TRBD2 on 5 matching bases. This CDR3 contains 14 residues. Trimming removed 4 bases at V and 4 bases at J, with 14 bases between. The V gene's germline CDR1 is MGHRA and CDR2 YSYEKL. The CDR3 DNA reads TGCGCCAGCAGCCCACTGGACGGGAATTACGAGCAGTACTTC. Protein product: CASSPLDGNYEQYF.

This clonotype was counted a few times. The chain joins TRBV28 to TRBJ1-6; 8 bases align to TRBD1. Unmatched junction bases numbered 11, after V lost 7 bases and J lost 6 bases. Germline V gives CDR1 MDHEN, CDR2 SYDVKM. The CDR3 length is 16 residues. CDR3 nucleotide sequence: TGTGCCAGCACCTCCCATTTCGACAGGGGTAATTCACCCCTCCACTTT. Its translation is CASTSHFDRGNSPLHF.

This clonotype occurred many times. The V gene is TRBV6-6, the J gene TRBJ2-3; D may be TRBD2 (7 bases). CDR3 length: 14 residues. Germline loops: CDR1 MNHNY, CDR2 SVGAGI (reference sequence). Trimming pared 2 bases from V and 13 bases from J, leaving 19 bases between. CDR3 nucleotide sequence: TGTGCCAGCAGTTACCCCGAGGGGGGCCGGGGGGAGTATTTT. It specifies CASSYPEGGRGEYF.

This clonotype has a count of ten or more. V is TRBV15 and J is TRBJ2-1, with D perhaps assigned TRBD1 or TRBD2 (5 bases each). CDR3 length: 13 amino acids. Trimming took off 5 bases at V and 5 bases at J, with 10 bases between the two ends. Germline assignment: CDR1 LNHNV and CDR2 YYDKDF (reference sequence). The CDR3: CATSGGIHNEQFF. The CDR3, as DNA: TGTGCCACCAGCGGGGGAATCCACAATGAGCAGTTCTTC.

V is TRBV5-1 and J is TRBJ1-6; tentatively, D is TRBD1 (5 bases). Trimming shortened V by 6 bases and J by 0 bases, and 10 bases separated the two germline ends. This CDR3 comprises 15 residues. Germline lookup yields CDR1 SGHRS and CDR2 YFSETQ. In DNA, the CDR3 is TGCGCCAGCAACGAGGGGAGCTCCTATAATTCACCCCTCCACTTT. The encoded protein is CASNEGSSYNSPLHF. Together with reference TRBV5-1 and TRBJ1-6, the CDR3 gives the full variable domain: KAGVTQTPRYLIKTRGQQVTLSCSPISGHRSVSWYQQTPGQGLQFLFEYFSETQRNKGNFPGRFSGRQFSNSRSEMNVSTLELGDSALYLCASNEGSSYNSPLHFGNGTRLTVT.

A note on this clonotype: One end of the junction is discordant with germline, which a read error may explain. This sequence joins TRBV20-1 and TRBJ2-4; 8 nucleotides align to TRBD1. The V gene's germline CDR1 is DFQATT and CDR2 SNEGSKA (reference sequence). The CDR3 has 15 amino acids. The CDR3 spells CSARETGQGGLAFDF. CDR3 DNA sequence: TGCAGTGCTAGAGAGACAGGACAGGGAGGTTTGGCTTTTGACTTC.

This clonotype was seen ten or more times. The V and J genes are TRBV2 and TRBJ2-5; a weak D match, TRBD1 (6 bases). The CDR3 runs 15 residues. Deletions cut 6 bases from V and 3 bases from J, with 17 bases between. Germline V lookup: CDR1 SNHLY, CDR2 FYNNEI. The CDR3 DNA reads as TGTGCCAGCAGGTCCAACACAGGGAAAGAAGAGACCCAGTACTTC. Encoded protein: CASRSNTGKEETQYF.

This clonotype was seen many times. The CDR3 nucleotides are TGTGCCAGCAGTTACTCTTCCCGGGGGGCCAAAAACATTCAGTACTTC. It is translated as CASSYSSRGAKNIQYF. J is TRBJ2-4 and V is TRBV6-5, with D maybe TRBD2 (6 bases). Germline V gene sequence: CDR1 MNHEY, CDR2 SVGAGI. Trimming left V 0 bases short and J 1 base short, with 10 bases between. The CDR3 is 16 amino acids.

This clonotype has at least ten counts. The V call is TRBV11-2, the J call TRBJ2-3, with a weak D call TRBD2 (5 bases). CDR1 is SGHAT, CDR2 FQNNGV, per germline. This CDR3 spans 15 amino acids. Trimming removed 5 bases at V and 6 bases at J, with 18 bases between. The CDR3 protein is CASSGWMWERDTQYF. CDR3 DNA sequence: TGTGCCAGCAGCGGATGGATGTGGGAGCGGGATACGCAGTATTTT.

This clonotype was observed at least ten times. The chain employs TRBV7-2 and TRBJ2-3; D is unresolved. Deletions cut 3 bases from V and 1 base from J, with 11 bases between. Germline V lookup: CDR1 SGHTA, CDR2 FQGNSA. CDR3 length: 15 residues. The DNA for the CDR3 is TGTGCCAGCAGCTTGATGGGCATACGCACAGATACGCAGTATTTT. It translates to CASSLMGIRTDTQYF.

This clonotype was seen many times. The chain combines TRBV3-1 with TRBJ1-5; D remains unclear. Germline V gene lookup returns CDR1 LGHDT and CDR2 YNNKEL (reference sequence). The CDR3 length is 13 residues. Trimming removed 4 bases from V and 4 bases from J, with 8 bases in between. CDR3 in amino acids: CASSRQGNQPQHF. CDR3 DNA: TGTGCCAGCAGCCGTCAAGGTAATCAGCCCCAGCATTTT.

This clonotype was recorded at least ten times. The chain couples TRBV29-1 to TRBJ2-3; TRBD2 might be the D (7 bases). This CDR3 is 14 amino acids long. Germline CDR1 SQVTM, CDR2 ANQGSEA. Between the trimmed V and J ends, which lost 4 bases and 1 base, there was a span of 12 bases. The CDR3: CSVAGAGGTDTQYF. Here the CDR3 DNA reads TGCAGCGTTGCGGGGGCGGGGGGCACAGATACGCAGTATTTT.

At least ten counts were recorded for this clonotype. One junction end does not reproduce the germline sequence, and a read error may be involved. The chain joins TRBV7-7 to TRBJ2-5; TRBD2 is a possible D gene (5 bases). CDR1 is SSHAT, CDR2 FNYEAQ, per germline (reference sequence). The length of the CDR3 is 14 residues. CDR3 sequence: CASSSAGRQETQYF. The CDR3 DNA reads as TGTGCTAGCAGCTCGGCGGGTCGCCAAGAGACCCAGTACTTC.

The rearrangement joins TRBV20-1 to TRBJ1-2; 8 bases are shared with TRBD1. V shed 7 bases and J 8 bases; nucleotides not matched to a gene: 6. Germline loops: CDR1 DFQATT, CDR2 SNEGSKA (reference sequence). The CDR3 extends over 11 amino acids. CDR3 in DNA: TGCAGTGTATCCAGGGGGCTCGGCTACACCTTC. It yields the protein CSVSRGLGYTF.

This clonotype was detected only a few times. The CDR3, as DNA: TGTGCCAGCAGTTACGTTGTCTTTCGCACGGCGAACACTGAAGCTTTCTTT. Amino acids: CASSYVVFRTANTEAFF. The chain is built from TRBV6-2 or TRBV6-3 and TRBJ1-1; D remains unclear. Germline V gives CDR1 MNHEY, CDR2 SVGEGT. The CDR3 contains 17 residues. V was cut by 2 bases and J by 1 base, with 17 bases left in between.

V gene TRBV10-3 combines with J gene TRBJ1-1, with 7 bases matching TRBD1. Losses at the gene ends were 2 bases for V and 2 bases for J; bases not matched to a gene: 5. The germline gives CDR1 ENHRY, CDR2 SYGVKD. The CDR3 is made up of 15 amino acids. The CDR3 loop reads CAISETQGVNTEAFF. The CDR3 DNA sequence: TGTGCCATCAGTGAGACCCAGGGGGTTAACACTGAAGCTTTCTTT.

The sample holds many counts of this clonotype. The genes are TRBV7-9 and TRBJ2-7; D is perhaps TRBD1 (5 bases). The CDR3 is made up of 12 amino acids. CDR1 and CDR2 (germline): SEHNR, FQNEAQ (reference sequence). The V gene lost 5 bases and the J gene lost 6 bases, with 11 bases spanning the gap. The CDR3 here is CASSQTVTEQYF. Here the CDR3 DNA reads TGTGCCAGCAGCCAGACAGTCACCGAGCAGTACTTC.

At least ten counts were recorded for this clonotype. The rearrangement links TRBV20-1 to TRBJ2-3, with TRBD2 identical over 13 bases. With 3 bases clipped from V and 1 base from J, the junction kept 4 bases outside the gene matches. This CDR3 spans 16 amino acids. Germline V gene lookup returns CDR1 DFQATT and CDR2 SNEGSKA (reference sequence). CDR3 sequence: CSARRGTSGGTDTQYF. Here the CDR3 DNA reads TGCAGTGCTAGGAGGGGGACTAGCGGGGGCACAGATACGCAGTATTTT.

This clonotype has a handful of counts. This chain uses TRBV11-3 with TRBJ2-6; D remains unclear. From germline, CDR1 is SGHNT and CDR2 YENEEA. The CDR3 loop spans 13 amino acids. V was pared by 1 base and J by 4 bases, with 2 bases between. CDR3 in amino acids: CASSLGGANVLTF. The CDR3 DNA reads as TGTGCCAGCAGCTTAGGAGGGGCCAACGTCCTGACTTTC.

This clonotype has a count of ten or more. The chain has TRBV5-1 and TRBJ2-2; D not resolved. The CDR3 has 14 amino acids. V lost 8 bases, J lost 2 bases, and 13 bases lay in between. The germline V gene encodes CDR1 SGHRS and CDR2 YFSETQ. Here the CDR3 DNA reads TGCGCCAGTAAGATCGGAACAAACACCGGGGAGCTGTTTTTT. Residues: CASKIGTNTGELFF. Full variable domain (outside the CDR3, taken from reference TRBV5-1 and TRBJ2-2): KAGVTQTPRYLIKTRGQQVTLSCSPISGHRSVSWYQQTPGQGLQFLFEYFSETQRNKGNFPGRFSGRQFSNSRSEMNVSTLELGDSALYLCASKIGTNTGELFFGEGSRLTVL.

The chain couples TRBV5-6 to TRBJ2-1, with D unclear. The CDR3 is 15 residues long. Trimming took off 6 bases at V and 5 bases at J, with 18 bases between the two ends. Per germline, CDR1 SGHDT and CDR2 YYEEEE. CDR3 residues: CASTLGARPNNEQFF. In nucleotides, the CDR3 is TGTGCCAGCACCCTAGGAGCTAGGCCCAACAATGAGCAGTTCTTC.

V gene TRBV6-5 combines with J gene TRBJ2-7; 14 positions match TRBD2. Per the germline V gene, CDR1 is MNHEY and CDR2 is SVGAGI. The trim removed 6 bases at V and 5 bases at J, leaving 6 bases unmatched. The CDR3 contains 15 residues. CDR3 sequence: CASRRTSGRSNEQYF. The CDR3 nucleotides read TGTGCCAGCAGGAGGACTAGCGGGAGGTCCAACGAGCAGTACTTC.

This clonotype was recorded a few times. The rearrangement uses TRBV28 and TRBJ2-7, with D unresolved. CDR3 length: 12 amino acids. V was shortened by 1 base and J by 2 bases, with 3 bases between the two germline ends. Per germline, CDR1 MDHEN and CDR2 SYDVKM. In DNA, the CDR3 is TGTGCCAGCAGTTTATTCGCCTACGAGCAGTACTTC. Translation gives CASSLFAYEQYF.

A few counts support this clonotype. The chain uses TRBV29-1 and TRBJ1-2, with D tentatively TRBD1 (5 bases). The CDR3 is 12 residues long. The germline V gene encodes CDR1 SQVTM and CDR2 ANQGSEA. V dropped 8 bases and J dropped 7 bases, with 17 bases sitting between them. The chain's CDR3 is CSLRGSSAGYTF. DNA of the CDR3: TGCAGCCTCCGGGGCAGCTCGGCTGGCTACACCTTC.

This clonotype was picked up a small number of times. The chain has TRBV12-3 or TRBV12-4 and TRBJ2-5; D possibly matches TRBD1 or TRBD2 (5 bases each). This CDR3 contains 16 residues. V lost 6 bases and J lost 5, with 22 bases in between. The CDR3 is CASSRPGTGRVETQYF. CDR3 bases: TGTGCCAGCAGCCGTCCCGGGACGGGCCGGGTGGAGACCCAGTACTTC.

In its sample, this clonotype was seen a few times. This chain connects TRBV6-2 or TRBV6-3 to TRBJ1-1; D not resolved. Trimming removed 2 bases at V and 4 bases at J, with 2 bases between. The germline CDR1 and CDR2 sequences are MNHEY and SVGEGT. This CDR3 region has 11 residues. The CDR3 here is CASSYPTEAFF. Here the CDR3 DNA reads TGTGCCAGCAGTTACCCCACTGAAGCTTTCTTT.

The rearrangement links TRBV7-2 to TRBJ2-1; D is ambiguous. Trimming took off 3 bases at V and 13 bases at J, with 1 base between the two ends. The CDR3 consists of 8 residues. The germline CDR1 and CDR2 sequences are SGHTA and FQGNSA. The CDR3 protein is CASSFQFF. The CDR3 nucleotides read TGTGCCAGCAGCTTCCAGTTCTTC. The full variable domain, with the rest looked up from reference TRBV7-2 and TRBJ2-1, is GAGVSQSPSNKVTEKGKDVELRCDPISGHTALYWYRQSLGQGLEFLIYFQGNSAPDKSGLPSDRFSAERTGGSVSTLTIQRTQQEDSAVYLCASSFQFFGPGTRLTVL.

This clonotype has ten or more counts. The gene calls are TRBV4-1 and TRBJ2-5; D possibly corresponds to TRBD2 (5 bases). The V end lost 5 bases, the J end lost 3 bases, and 19 bases lay between the germline ends. This CDR3 contains 16 residues. The V gene's germline CDR1 is MGHRA and CDR2 YSYEKL. CDR3 bases: TGCGCCAGCAGCTCTCGGTCTGGAAGCGGAGAAGAGACCCAGTACTTC. It yields the protein CASSSRSGSGEETQYF.

V gene TRBV27 combines with J gene TRBJ2-6; the D is unclear. The CDR3 runs to 13 residues. Germline V gene lookup returns CDR1 MNHEY and CDR2 SMNVEV (reference sequence). The V gene lost 10 bases and the J gene lost 2 bases, with 9 bases spanning the gap. CDR3 DNA sequence: TGTGCCACCCGGTGGGCTGGGGCCAACGTCCTGACTTTC. Its translation is CATRWAGANVLTF.

Ten or more counts support this clonotype. This chain uses TRBV5-1 with TRBJ2-1; 10 positions agree with TRBD2. The length of the CDR3 is 15 residues. Germline V gene data show CDR1 as SGHRS and CDR2 as YFSETQ. Trimming removed 1 base from V and 10 bases from J; junction bases left unmatched: 8. CDR3 DNA sequence: TGCGCCAGCAGCTTGAGTCTAGCGGGAGCGGACGAGCAGTTCTTC. It yields the protein CASSLSLAGADEQFF.